A selection of T cell receptor beta chains follows, all from one sample in a study of CD8+ T cells in alopecia areata. Generated by immunoSEQ multiplex PCR, the TCRdb table keeps only in-frame clones and is missing some. The repertoire holds about 140,000 clones, with approximately 86% as singletons. The source was CD8+ T cells sorted from blood, collected at week 4, from a patient treated with tofacitinib. The source is a human donor with alopecia areata. The CDR3 runs from the conserved cysteine through the conserved F or W. D genes are given only for firm matches. Size is omitted from some rows. Given values are once, few, many or a class for expanded clones.

V,length,size,D,J,DNA,CDR3
TRBV27,12,.,TRBD2,TRBJ2-7,TGTGCCAGCAGTACTAGCGGCTACGAGCAGTACTTC,CASSTSGYEQYF
TRBV27,13,.,.,TRBJ2-7,TGTGCCAGCAGTTTTAGTAGCTCCTACGAGCAGTACTTC,CASSFSSSYEQYF
TRBV4-1,13,.,.,TRBJ1-1,TGCGCCAGCAGCCAAAAAGGGGGCACTGAAGCTTTCTTT,CASSQKGGTEAFF
TRBV29-1,14,once,TRBD1,TRBJ1-1,TGCAGCGTTGAAGACTACAGGGGGAACACTGAAGCTTTCTTT,CSVEDYRGNTEAFF
TRBV7-9,17,once,TRBD2,TRBJ2-7,TGTGCCAGCAGCTTAGTTATTCCCGGGACTAAGGGGCGGGAGCAGTACTTC,CASSLVIPGTKGREQYF
TRBV30,15,.,TRBD1,TRBJ2-2,TGTGCCTGGAGTTCCCGGGACAGGATGACCGGGGAGCTGTTTTTT,CAWSSRDRMTGELFF
TRBV25-1,16,.,TRBD1,TRBJ2-5,TGTGCCAGCAGTTATCGAACCGGGACAGGGCAGGGGACCCAGTACTTC,CASSYRTGTGQGTQYF
TRBV10-3,14,.,TRBD2,TRBJ2-3,TGTGCCATCGGGACTAGCGGGAGGGCCCGTACGCAGTATTTT,CAIGTSGRARTQYF
TRBV9,12,.,.,TRBJ1-1,TGTGCCAGCAGCCAAGGGGGGTCTGAAGCTTTCTTT,CASSQGGSEAFF
TRBV4-2,14,.,TRBD2,TRBJ2-1,TGTGCCAGCAGCCTGGGACTAGCGGGGAATGAGCAGTTCTTC,CASSLGLAGNEQFF
TRBV10-2,17,.,TRBD2,TRBJ2-7,TGCGCCAGCAGTCCCACTAGCGGGGGGCACCAAGCCTACGAGCAGTACTTC,CASSPTSGGHQAYEQYF
TRBV2,14,.,.,TRBJ1-1,TGTGCCAGCCAGCGAACGGGGCGAAACACTGAAGCTTTCTTT,CASQRTGRNTEAFF
TRBV4-1,15,.,TRBD1,TRBJ2-7,TGCGCCAGCAGCCAAGATAGTACAGGGGGTTACGAGCAGTACTTC,CASSQDSTGGYEQYF
TRBV30,13,.,.,TRBJ1-1,TGTGCCTGGAGTTGGAGGGGGAACACTGAAGCTTTCTTT,CAWSWRGNTEAFF
TRBV30,14,.,TRBD1,TRBJ1-1,TGTGCCTGGAGTGTACAGGGGCTTGACACTGAAGCTTTCTTT,CAWSVQGLDTEAFF
TRBV2,13,.,.,TRBJ2-7,TGTGCCAGCTTTCGGACACCCTCCTACGAGCAGTACTTC,CASFRTPSYEQYF
TRBV6-5,12,.,TRBD1,TRBJ2-7,TGTGCCAGCAGTACCGACAGGGGCGAGCAGTACTTC,CASSTDRGEQYF
TRBV7-6,17,.,TRBD2,TRBJ2-7,TGTGCCAGCAGCTTAAGGCTAGCGGGAGATTCCCCGGGCGAGCAGTACTTC,CASSLRLAGDSPGEQYF
TRBV6-1,13,.,.,TRBJ2-7,TGTGCCAGCAGAAACAGCGGTTCCTACGAGCAGTACTTC,CASRNSGSYEQYF
TRBV30,12,once,TRBD1,TRBJ2-7,TGTGCCTGGAGTGGGACAGGGCACGAGCAGTACTTC,CAWSGTGHEQYF
TRBV4-1,15,.,TRBD2,TRBJ2-7,TGCGCCAGCAGCCCAGCTCCGAGCGGGAGGGGCGAGCAGTACTTC,CASSPAPSGRGEQYF
TRBV29-1,12,.,.,TRBJ2-7,TGCAGCGTTGAAGTTGGGACTTACGAGCAGTACTTC,CSVEVGTYEQYF
TRBV7-9,17,.,.,TRBJ1-1,TGTGCCAGCAGCTTAGCTGGGGATCTCAAGGAGGACACTGAAGCTTTCTTT,CASSLAGDLKEDTEAFF
TRBV5-6,13,.,.,TRBJ2-7,TGTGCCAGCAGCTTGGCCACAGCCTACGAGCAGTACTTC,CASSLATAYEQYF
TRBV4-1,13,.,TRBD1,TRBJ2-7,TGCGCCAGTGGACAGGCCGGTGGGTACGAGCAGTACTTC,CASGQAGGYEQYF
TRBV29-1,15,few,.,TRBJ1-2,TGCAGCGTCGAGACGCCCGGGACGGCAATCTATGGCTACACCTTC,CSVETPGTAIYGYTF
TRBV7-8,16,.,TRBD2,TRBJ2-5,TGTGCCAGCAGCGAAAAGCCTAGCGGGATTTTGGAGACCCAGTACTTC,CASSEKPSGILETQYF
TRBV27,15,.,.,TRBJ1-1,TGTGCCAGCAGTCCCTATGCGGCGAGGAACACTGAAGCTTTCTTT,CASSPYAARNTEAFF
TRBV7-2,13,.,.,TRBJ2-3,TGTGCCAGCAGCCCAGGGGCCACGGATACGCAGTATTTT,CASSPGATDTQYF
TRBV6-4,13,.,.,TRBJ1-5,TGTGCCAGCAGTGTGGATAGCAATCAGCCCCAGCATTTT,CASSVDSNQPQHF
TRBV12-5,13,.,.,TRBJ2-5,TGTGCTAGTGGCCTGGACAACAAAGAGACCCAGTACTTC,CASGLDNKETQYF
TRBV6-5,15,.,TRBD1,TRBJ2-3,TGTGCCAGCAGCACCGGGACAGGGGGCACAGATACGCAGTATTTT,CASSTGTGGTDTQYF
TRBV29-1,13,.,.,TRBJ2-1,TGCAGCGTTGTGCAGACTTCCTACAATGAGCAGTTCTTC,CSVVQTSYNEQFF
TRBV6-4,15,.,.,TRBJ2-7,TGTGCCAGCAGTGACCTTCCGGACTCGGGGGACGAGCAGTACTTC,CASSDLPDSGDEQYF
TRBV13,13,.,.,TRBJ2-3,TGTGCCAGCAGCTTAGAGGTTCTGGATACGCAGTATTTT,CASSLEVLDTQYF
TRBV10-3,15,few,.,TRBJ1-1,TGTGCCATCAGTGTCCAAGATAAACCGAACACTGAAGCTTTCTTT,CAISVQDKPNTEAFF
TRBV29-1,14,.,TRBD2,TRBJ2-5,TGCAGCGTTTGGACTAGCGGTGATCAAGAGACCCAGTACTTC,CSVWTSGDQETQYF
TRBV7-9,18,.,.,TRBJ2-1,TGTGCCAGCAGCTCGAGCGCCCAGACTAGCTACTCAGGGGGTGAGCAGTTCTTC,CASSSSAQTSYSGGEQFF
TRBV4-2,14,.,TRBD2,TRBJ2-7,TGTGCCAGCAGCCAAGTTGCGGGAGGAAACGAGCAGTACTTC,CASSQVAGGNEQYF
TRBV30,13,few,.,TRBJ2-3,TGTGCCTGGAGTGTACTTGATACAGATACGCAGTATTTT,CAWSVLDTDTQYF
TRBV7-6,15,.,.,TRBJ2-1,TGTGCCAGCAGCTTAAGCGTGGCAGGGCGCAGTGAGCAGTTCTTC,CASSLSVAGRSEQFF
TRBV2,13,.,.,TRBJ1-2,TGTGCCAGCAAGAGGACAGCTCAACCTGGCTACACCTTC,CASKRTAQPGYTF
TRBV4-2,16,.,.,TRBJ2-7,TGTGCCAGCAGCCAAGGGGCCCGGGACTCTTCCTACGAGCAGTACTTC,CASSQGARDSSYEQYF
TRBV5-1,15,once,TRBD1,TRBJ2-1,TGCGCCAGCAGCCAAGGGACAGGACTTTACAATGAGCAGTTCTTC,CASSQGTGLYNEQFF
TRBV7-8,16,.,TRBD2,TRBJ2-3,TGTGCCAGCAGCCCCGGGACTAGCGGGAGTCGGGATACGCAGTATTTT,CASSPGTSGSRDTQYF
TRBV5-6,12,.,.,TRBJ2-7,TGTGCCAGCAGCTCGGAGGGGACCGCAAAGAAGTTC,CASSSEGTAKKF
TRBV30,15,.,.,TRBJ1-4,TGTGCCTGGAGTCCCGATCCAGGAGGGGACGAAAAACTGTTTTTT,CAWSPDPGGDEKLFF
TRBV27,15,.,.,TRBJ1-1,TGTGCCAGCAGTTTATCCGGCTACATGAACACTGAAGCTTTCTTT,CASSLSGYMNTEAFF
TRBV4-1,16,.,.,TRBJ2-2,TGCGCCAGCAGCCAAGTCGAAGGGGCGAACACCGGGGAGCTGTTTTTT,CASSQVEGANTGELFF
TRBV2,15,.,TRBD2,TRBJ2-5,TGTGCCAGCAGTGACCTCCTAGCGGCCCAAGAGACCCAGTACTTC,CASSDLLAAQETQYF
TRBV19,15,.,.,TRBJ2-7,TGTGCCAGTAGTATATCTGGGGGGGCAACCTACGAGCAGTACTTC,CASSISGGATYEQYF
TRBV29-1,10,.,.,TRBJ1-1,TGCAGCGTTGTCGACACTGAAGCTTTCTTT,CSVVDTEAFF
TRBV27,13,.,.,TRBJ2-7,TGTGCCAGCAGTTTCGGGAGTGATTTCGAGCAGTACTTC,CASSFGSDFEQYF
TRBV29-1,13,.,TRBD1,TRBJ1-1,TGCAGCGTGTGGACAGGGGAACACACTGAAGCTTTCTTT,CSVWTGEHTEAFF